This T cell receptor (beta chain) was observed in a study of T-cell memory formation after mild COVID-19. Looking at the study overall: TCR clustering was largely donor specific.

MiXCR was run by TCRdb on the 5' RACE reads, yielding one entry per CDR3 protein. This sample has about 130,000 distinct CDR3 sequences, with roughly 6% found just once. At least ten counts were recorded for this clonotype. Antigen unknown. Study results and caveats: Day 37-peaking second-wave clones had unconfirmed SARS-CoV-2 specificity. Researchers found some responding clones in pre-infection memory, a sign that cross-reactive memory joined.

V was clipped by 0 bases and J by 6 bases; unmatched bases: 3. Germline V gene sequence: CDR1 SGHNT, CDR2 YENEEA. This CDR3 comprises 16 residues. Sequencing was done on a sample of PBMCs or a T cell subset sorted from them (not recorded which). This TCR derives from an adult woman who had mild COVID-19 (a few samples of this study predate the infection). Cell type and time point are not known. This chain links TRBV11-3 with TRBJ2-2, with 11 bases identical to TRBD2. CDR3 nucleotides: TGTGCCAGCAGCTTAGAGCTAGCGGGAGGATCCGGGGAGCTGTTTTTT. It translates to CASSLELAGGSGELFF.